What follows is one T cell receptor (beta chain) and its context. The sample belongs to a study of blood T cell repertoires in COVID-19. Overall study: PBMCs, B-cell-depleted T cells, or T cells were the source of the cDNA or gDNA that made up the material.

Original processing methods: Estimation of nucleated cell counts relied on the amplification of reference gene primers. Profiling relied on immunoSEQ multiplex PCR, and the TCRdb table lists in-frame clones only, not all of them. That table is the source of V, J and clone size, and D and trimming were worked out from the DNA. The data show hundreds of thousands of clones, roughly four fifths seen once. V was pared by 2 bases and J by 2 bases, with 14 bases of the junction left unmatched. Germline-derived CDR1 and CDR2 are WNHNN and SYGVQD (reference sequence). The CDR3 totals 18 residues. Cohort allocation depended upon clinical history that participants reported. Within the 2 weeks before study entry, each person in the exposed group met a COVID-19 case.

The sample was PBMCs or T cells enriched from blood (not recorded which). This TCR derives from a man aged 35 to 55 who had been exposed to COVID-19. The V call is TRBV10-1, the J call TRBJ2-7; 8 bases line up with TRBD2. CDR3 region: CASSERRTGGLATYEQYF. The CDR3 DNA is TGCGCCAGCAGTGAGAGGCGTACCGGCGGACTAGCAACCTACGAGCAGTACTTC.